This TCR beta chain is from a study of T cells after yellow fever vaccination. Only a few counts were recorded for this clonotype. TCRdb passed the 5' RACE reads through MiXCR, listing each CDR3 protein once. The table has around 330,000 distinct CDR3 sequences, roughly 3.5% seen once. This CDR3 spans 13 amino acids. Germline V CDR1 and CDR2: SGHRS, YFSETQ. The V gene lost 5 bases and the J gene lost 5 bases, with 13 bases spanning the gap. The source material was PBMCs, sampled on the day of the yellow fever booster vaccination. The source of this sequence is a man between 18 and 29 years old who received the YFV17D yellow fever vaccine. The rearrangement uses TRBV5-1 and TRBJ2-5; D is possibly TRBD1 (5 bases). CDR3 region: CASRPLGVETQYF. In DNA form, the CDR3 reads TGCGCCAGCAGGCCTCTAGGGGTTGAGACCCAGTACTTC.